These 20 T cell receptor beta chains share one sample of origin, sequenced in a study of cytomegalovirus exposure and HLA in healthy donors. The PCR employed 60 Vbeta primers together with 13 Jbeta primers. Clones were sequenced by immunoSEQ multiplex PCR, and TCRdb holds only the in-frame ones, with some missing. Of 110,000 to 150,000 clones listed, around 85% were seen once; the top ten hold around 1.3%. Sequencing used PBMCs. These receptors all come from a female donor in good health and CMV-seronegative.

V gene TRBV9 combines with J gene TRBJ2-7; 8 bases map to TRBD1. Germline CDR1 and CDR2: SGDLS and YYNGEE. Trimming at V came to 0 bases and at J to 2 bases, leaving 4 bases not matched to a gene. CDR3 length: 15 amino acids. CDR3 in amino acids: CASSVGSGGPYEQYF. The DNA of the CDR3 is TGTGCCAGCAGCGTAGGGTCAGGGGGCCCCTACGAGCAGTACTTC.

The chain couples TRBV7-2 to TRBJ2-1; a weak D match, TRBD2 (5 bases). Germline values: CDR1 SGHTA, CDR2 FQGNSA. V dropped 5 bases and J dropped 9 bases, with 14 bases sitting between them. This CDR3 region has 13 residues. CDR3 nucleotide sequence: TGTGCCAGCAGCCCACGCGGACTGATTGAGCAGTTCTTC. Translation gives CASSPRGLIEQFF.

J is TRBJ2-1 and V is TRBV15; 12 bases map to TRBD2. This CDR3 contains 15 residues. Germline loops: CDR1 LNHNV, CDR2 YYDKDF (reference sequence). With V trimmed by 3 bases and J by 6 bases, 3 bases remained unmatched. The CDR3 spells CATSSPGLAGNEQFF. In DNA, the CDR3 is TGTGCCACCAGCAGTCCGGGACTAGCGGGCAATGAGCAGTTCTTC.

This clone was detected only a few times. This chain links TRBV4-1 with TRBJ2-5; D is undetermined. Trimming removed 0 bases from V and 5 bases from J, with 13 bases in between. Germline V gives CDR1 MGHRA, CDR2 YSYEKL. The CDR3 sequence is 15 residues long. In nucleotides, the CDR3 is TGCGCCAGCAGCCAAGAGAATGGCCTCCTGGAGACCCAGTACTTC. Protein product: CASSQENGLLETQYF.

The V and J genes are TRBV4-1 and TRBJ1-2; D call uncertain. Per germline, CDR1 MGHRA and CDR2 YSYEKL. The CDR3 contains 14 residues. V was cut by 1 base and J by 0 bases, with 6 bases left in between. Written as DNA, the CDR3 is TGCGCCAGCAGCCAAGGAGTAGCTAACTATGGCTACACCTTC. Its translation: CASSQGVANYGYTF.

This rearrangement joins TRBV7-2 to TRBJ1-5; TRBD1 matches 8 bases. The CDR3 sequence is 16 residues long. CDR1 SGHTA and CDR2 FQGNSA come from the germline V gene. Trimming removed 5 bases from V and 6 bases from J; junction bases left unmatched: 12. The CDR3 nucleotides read TGTGCCAGCAGCCCCGCTCCAGGGGGCTTGAGTCAGCCCCAGCATTTT. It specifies CASSPAPGGLSQPQHF.

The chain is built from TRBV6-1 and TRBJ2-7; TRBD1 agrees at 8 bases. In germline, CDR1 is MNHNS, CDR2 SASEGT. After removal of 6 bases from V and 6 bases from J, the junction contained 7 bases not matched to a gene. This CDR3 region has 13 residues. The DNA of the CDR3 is TGTGCCAGCAGCGCCGGACAGGGATTCGAGCAGTACTTC. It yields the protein CASSAGQGFEQYF.

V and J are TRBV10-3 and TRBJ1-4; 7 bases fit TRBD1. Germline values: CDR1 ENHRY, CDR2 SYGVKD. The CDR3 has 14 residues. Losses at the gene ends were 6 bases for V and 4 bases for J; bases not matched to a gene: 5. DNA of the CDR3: TGTGCCATCAGGTCCGGGACAGATAATGAAAAACTGTTTTTT. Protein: CAIRSGTDNEKLFF.

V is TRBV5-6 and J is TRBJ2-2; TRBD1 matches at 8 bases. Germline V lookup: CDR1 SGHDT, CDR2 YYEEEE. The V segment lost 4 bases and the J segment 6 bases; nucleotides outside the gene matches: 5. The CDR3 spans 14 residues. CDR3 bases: TGTGCCAGCAGCCCAGGACAGGGTCCCGGGGAGCTGTTTTTT. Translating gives CASSPGQGPGELFF.

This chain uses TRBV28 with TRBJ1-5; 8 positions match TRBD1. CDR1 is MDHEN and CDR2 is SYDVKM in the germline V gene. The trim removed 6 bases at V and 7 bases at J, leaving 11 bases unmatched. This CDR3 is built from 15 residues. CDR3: CASRPQGAVSQPQHF. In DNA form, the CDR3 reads TGTGCCAGCAGACCTCAGGGGGCTGTTTCCCAGCCCCAGCATTTT.

The CDR3 reads CASSWVLAGDRTGELFF. DNA of the CDR3: TGTGCCAGCAGCTGGGTCCTAGCGGGAGACCGCACCGGGGAGCTGTTTTTT. This chain connects TRBV7-8 to TRBJ2-2; TRBD2 matches at 10 bases. The length of the CDR3 is 17 residues. V dropped 4 bases and J dropped 4; count of bases not matched to a gene: 9. CDR1 is SGHVS and CDR2 is FQNEAQ in the germline V gene.

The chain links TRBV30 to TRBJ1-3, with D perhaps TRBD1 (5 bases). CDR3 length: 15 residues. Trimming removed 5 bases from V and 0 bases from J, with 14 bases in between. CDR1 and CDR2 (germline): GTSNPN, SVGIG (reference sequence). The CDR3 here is CAWDGHSGSGNTIYF. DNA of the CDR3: TGTGCCTGGGACGGACATTCCGGCTCTGGAAACACCATATATTTT.

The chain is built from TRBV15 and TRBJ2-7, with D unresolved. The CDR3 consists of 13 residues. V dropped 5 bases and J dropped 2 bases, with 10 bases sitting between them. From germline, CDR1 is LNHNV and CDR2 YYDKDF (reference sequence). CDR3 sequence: CATSLDLPYEQYF. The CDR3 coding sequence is TGTGCCACCAGCCTAGACTTACCCTACGAGCAGTACTTC. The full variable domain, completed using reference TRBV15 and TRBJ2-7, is DAMVIQNPRYQVTQFGKPVTLSCSQTLNHNVMYWYQQKSSQAPKLLFHYYDKDFNNEADTPDNFQSRRPNTSFCFLDIRSPGLGDTAMYLCATSLDLPYEQYFGPGTRLTVT.

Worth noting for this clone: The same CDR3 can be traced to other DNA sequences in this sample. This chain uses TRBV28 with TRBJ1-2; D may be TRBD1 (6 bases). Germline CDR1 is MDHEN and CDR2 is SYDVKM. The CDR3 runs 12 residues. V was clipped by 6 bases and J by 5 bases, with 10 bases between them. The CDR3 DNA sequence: TGTGCCAGCAGCTCAGGGGTTTATGGCTACACCTTC. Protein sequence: CASSSGVYGYTF.

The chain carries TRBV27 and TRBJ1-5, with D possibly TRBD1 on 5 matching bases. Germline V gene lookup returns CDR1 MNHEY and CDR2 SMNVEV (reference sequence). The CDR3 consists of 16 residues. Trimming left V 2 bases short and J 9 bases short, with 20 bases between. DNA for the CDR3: TGTGCCAGCAGTTTAGGAGGAGGGGCCGCTAATAGGCCCCAGCATTTT. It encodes CASSLGGGAANRPQHF.

DNA of the CDR3: TGTGCCAGCAAGAGCGGGGGTGAGCAGTTCTTC. Translating gives CASKSGGEQFF. The chain couples TRBV6-5 to TRBJ2-1, with TRBD2 matching over 8 bases. This CDR3 region has 11 residues. Germline values: CDR1 MNHEY, CDR2 SVGAGI. Unmatched junction bases numbered 2, after V lost 7 bases and J lost 9 bases.

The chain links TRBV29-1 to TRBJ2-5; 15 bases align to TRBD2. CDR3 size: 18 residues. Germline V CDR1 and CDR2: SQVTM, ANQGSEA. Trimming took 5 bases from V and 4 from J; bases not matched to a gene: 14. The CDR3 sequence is CSVLLLGLAGGPRETQYF. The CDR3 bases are TGCAGCGTTCTTCTACTAGGACTAGCGGGAGGGCCTCGAGAGACCCAGTACTTC.

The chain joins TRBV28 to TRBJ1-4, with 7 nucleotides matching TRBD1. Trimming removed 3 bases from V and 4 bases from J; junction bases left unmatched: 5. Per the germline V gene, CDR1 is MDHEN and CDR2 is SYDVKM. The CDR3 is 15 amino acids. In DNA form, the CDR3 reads TGTGCCAGCAGTTTCGACAGGGAACTTAATGAAAAACTGTTTTTT. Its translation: CASSFDRELNEKLFF.

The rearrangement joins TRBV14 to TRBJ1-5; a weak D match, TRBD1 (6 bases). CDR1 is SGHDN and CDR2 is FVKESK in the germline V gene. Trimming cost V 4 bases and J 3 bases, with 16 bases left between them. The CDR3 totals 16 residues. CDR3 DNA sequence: TGTGCCAGCAGCCCCCACGGACAGAGTCACAATCAGCCCCAGCATTTT. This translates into CASSPHGQSHNQPQHF.

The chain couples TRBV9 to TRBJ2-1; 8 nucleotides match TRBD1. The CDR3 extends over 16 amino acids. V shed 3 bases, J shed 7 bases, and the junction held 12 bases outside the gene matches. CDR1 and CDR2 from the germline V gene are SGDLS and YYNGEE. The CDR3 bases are TGTGCCAGCAGCGGGGATTTGAGACAGGGGCATAATGAGCAGTTCTTC. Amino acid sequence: CASSGDLRQGHNEQFF.